The 29 T cell receptor beta chains listed next were all sequenced from one sample in a study of identical twins. TCRdb itself ran the 5' RACE reads through MiXCR, one entry per CDR3 protein. The repertoire holds about 390,000 distinct CDR3 sequences, with 9% as singletons. The specimen was naive T cells sorted from blood. Every receptor here comes from a woman in her forties or fifties in good health.

The V and J genes are TRBV7-8 and TRBJ2-4; D perhaps matches TRBD2 (5 bases). The germline gives CDR1 SGHVS, CDR2 FQNEAQ. This CDR3 has 17 residues. Trimming took 5 bases from V and 7 from J, leaving 24 bases between them. CDR3 residues: CASSHDASSSSRNIQYF. The CDR3 nucleotides read TGTGCCAGCAGCCATGACGCGTCTAGCAGCTCCAGGAACATTCAGTACTTC.

The chain links TRBV25-1 to TRBJ2-1, with D tentatively TRBD2 (6 bases). The germline V and J ends were trimmed by 3 bases and 0 bases, with 12 bases remaining between them. Germline CDR1 is MGHDK and CDR2 is SYGVNS. This CDR3 has 16 amino acids. CDR3 sequence reads: CASSETRGSSYNEQFF. CDR3 nucleotides: TGTGCCAGCAGTGAGACTCGGGGGAGCTCCTACAATGAGCAGTTCTTC.

This clonotype was seen a handful of times. The chain combines TRBV6-6 with TRBJ2-3, with TRBD2 matching 7 bases. Trimming at V came to 6 bases and at J to 3 bases, leaving 9 bases not matched to a gene. Germline assignment: CDR1 MNHNY and CDR2 SVGAGI (reference sequence). The CDR3 spans 15 residues. This CDR3 reads CASSGWREKTDTQYF. DNA for the CDR3: TGTGCCAGCAGCGGCTGGCGGGAGAAAACAGATACGCAGTATTTT.

This clonotype was detected only a few times. This chain joins TRBV6-1 and TRBJ2-3, with TRBD2 as a possible D gene (6 bases). V shed 1 base and J shed 6 bases, with 17 bases lying between them. From germline, CDR1 is MNHNS and CDR2 SASEGT. The CDR3 spans 16 residues. The CDR3 loop is CASSEVVGGMADTQYF. The DNA for the CDR3 is TGTGCCAGCAGTGAAGTAGTGGGGGGTATGGCGGATACGCAGTATTTT.

Only a few counts were recorded for this clonotype. J is TRBJ2-7 and V is TRBV4-1; TRBD2 agrees at 11 bases. The germline V gene encodes CDR1 MGHRA and CDR2 YSYEKL. The CDR3 is 15 residues long. The J segment lost 1 base and the V segment lost 3 bases, leaving 2 bases of the junction unmatched. In nucleotides, the CDR3 is TGCGCCAGCAGCCAGGGACTAGCGGATTCCTACGAGCAGTACTTC. This sequence encodes CASSQGLADSYEQYF.

The chain combines TRBV11-2 with TRBJ2-5; 9 bases are shared with TRBD2. Trimming took 3 bases from V and 5 from J; bases not matched to a gene: 13. Looked up from germline, CDR1 is SGHAT and CDR2 is FQNNGV. The length of the CDR3 is 17 residues. CDR3 amino acids: CASSFNSGSSGGETQYF. CDR3 DNA sequence: TGTGCCAGCAGCTTCAATAGCGGGAGTTCAGGGGGGGAGACCCAGTACTTC.

This clonotype was recorded at least ten times. This sequence joins TRBV5-1 and TRBJ2-1; 10 bases map to TRBD2. Per germline, CDR1 SGHRS and CDR2 YFSETQ. V lost 4 bases, J lost 6 bases, and 7 bases stayed unmatched. This CDR3 is 15 amino acids long. CDR3 residues: CASSELAGILNEQFF. The CDR3 coding sequence is TGCGCCAGCAGCGAACTAGCGGGAATCCTCAATGAGCAGTTCTTC.

This rearrangement joins TRBV6-5 to TRBJ2-7, with 12 bases aligning to TRBD2. Germline values: CDR1 MNHEY, CDR2 SVGAGI. The CDR3 sequence is 16 residues long. Losses at the gene ends were 0 bases for V and 6 bases for J; bases not matched to a gene: 6. The CDR3 spells CASSYSRLAGALEQYF. The CDR3 DNA follows: TGTGCCAGCAGTTACTCTCGACTAGCGGGGGCCCTCGAGCAGTACTTC.

The chain employs TRBV11-2 and TRBJ1-2; D is possibly TRBD1 (6 bases). Germline V gives CDR1 SGHAT, CDR2 FQNNGV. Between the trimmed V and J ends, which lost 0 bases and 0 bases, there was a span of 8 bases. The CDR3 extends over 15 amino acids. The CDR3 bases are TGTGCCAGCAGCTTAGAAACAGGGCCTAACTATGGCTACACCTTC. This translates into CASSLETGPNYGYTF.

This clonotype was counted ten times or more. The chain employs TRBV6-6 and TRBJ1-2; D gene unclear. The CDR3 has 12 residues. The germline V gene encodes CDR1 MNHNY and CDR2 SVGAGI (reference sequence). The germline V and J ends were trimmed by 6 bases and 7 bases, with 12 bases remaining between them. The chain's CDR3 is CASSSVVGGYTF. The CDR3 coding sequence is TGTGCCAGCAGCTCGGTAGTGGGTGGCTACACCTTC.

The CDR3 sequence is CASSIKREDTGELFF. The CDR3 DNA reads TGCGCCAGCAGCATTAAGCGGGAGGACACCGGGGAGCTGTTTTTT. The chain uses TRBV5-1 and TRBJ2-2; the match to TRBD2 covers 9 bases. This CDR3 has 15 amino acids. CDR1 SGHRS and CDR2 YFSETQ come from the germline V gene. The V and J ends lost 4 bases and 3 bases, in that order; junction bases with no gene match: 4.

This clonotype was counted between two and nine times. The rearrangement uses TRBV20-1 and TRBJ2-7, with 8 bases lining up with TRBD1. CDR1 and CDR2 from the germline V gene are DFQATT and SNEGSKA (reference sequence). This CDR3 contains 15 residues. Trimming took 0 bases from V and 10 from J; bases not matched to a gene: 14. In DNA, the CDR3 is TGCAGTGCTAGAGATCCAGCCCGCAGGGGGCTAGTTCAGTACGTC. This gives the protein CSARDPARRGLVQYV.

This clonotype was observed many times. In DNA form, the CDR3 reads TGTGCCAGCAGCTTATCGGAGGGAAACACCATATATTTT. This codes for CASSLSEGNTIYF. V usage is TRBV7-8 and J usage is TRBJ1-3, with unresolved D. V lost 2 bases, J lost 4 bases, and 6 bases lay in between. Germline V gene sequence: CDR1 SGHVS, CDR2 FQNEAQ. This CDR3 has 13 amino acids. The full variable domain, in which reference TRBV7-8 and TRBJ1-3 provide the parts outside the CDR3, is GAGVSQSPRYKVAKRGQDVALRCDPISGHVSLFWYQQALGQGPEFLTYFQNEAQLDKSGLPSDRFFAERPEGSVSTLKIQRTQQEDSAVYLCASSLSEGNTIYFGEGSWLTVV.

The sample holds a few counts of this clonotype. The chain joins TRBV12-3 or TRBV12-4 to TRBJ2-7; D gene unclear. V shed 4 bases and J shed 5 bases, with 15 bases lying between them. The CDR3 covers 14 residues. Here the CDR3 DNA reads TGTGCCAGCAGTTCGCTGGGCCCTTCCGACGAGCAGTACTTC. This encodes CASSSLGPSDEQYF.

The J gene is TRBJ2-7, the V gene TRBV20-1; TRBD2 agrees at 10 bases. V gave up 6 bases and J gave up 2 bases; unmatched junction bases: 4. Germline-derived CDR1 and CDR2 are DFQATT and SNEGSKA (reference sequence). CDR3 length equals 13 residues. The CDR3 reads CSARTSGAYEQYF. The CDR3 region has the DNA TGCAGTGCCAGAACTAGCGGGGCCTACGAGCAGTACTTC.

This clonotype was recorded a few times. This chain uses TRBV10-3 with TRBJ1-6; no definite D call. V was clipped by 3 bases and J by 10 bases, with 7 bases between them. Germline V gene sequence: CDR1 ENHRY, CDR2 SYGVKD. CDR3 length: 12 residues. The CDR3 sequence: CAISEAVSPLHF. The CDR3 DNA sequence: TGTGCCATCAGTGAAGCGGTGTCACCCCTCCACTTT.

The CDR3: CASSLGGTDYNEQFF. The CDR3 bases are TGCGCCAGCAGCTTGGGCGGGACAGACTACAATGAGCAGTTCTTC. This chain connects TRBV5-1 to TRBJ2-1; weak D call: TRBD1 (7 bases). Deletions cut 0 bases from V and 3 bases from J, with 10 bases between. Germline V gives CDR1 SGHRS, CDR2 YFSETQ. The CDR3 consists of 15 residues.

The chain joins TRBV20-1 to TRBJ2-5; 7 nucleotides line up with TRBD2. V was pared by 5 bases and J by 4 bases, with 10 bases of the junction left unmatched. Germline assignment: CDR1 DFQATT and CDR2 SNEGSKA (reference sequence). The CDR3 has 14 residues. The CDR3 region has the DNA TGCAGTGCTTCCGGCTGGGAGGGTTTAGAGACCCAGTACTTC. Translated: CSASGWEGLETQYF.

This chain connects TRBV5-1 to TRBJ2-5; D gene unclear. CDR3 length equals 13 residues. Germline V gives CDR1 SGHRS, CDR2 YFSETQ. The germline V and J ends were trimmed by 2 bases and 3 bases, with 8 bases remaining between them. The CDR3 sequence is CASSLKSEETQYF. The DNA of the CDR3 is TGCGCCAGCAGCTTAAAGTCTGAAGAGACCCAGTACTTC.

In this sample, this clonotype turned up a few times. The CDR3 sequence: CARGGTPDEQYF. For the CDR3, the DNA is TGTGCCAGGGGCGGGACACCAGACGAGCAGTACTTC. V is TRBV2 and J is TRBJ2-7; either TRBD1 or TRBD2 may fit D (6 bases each). This CDR3 is 12 amino acids long. Per germline, CDR1 SNHLY and CDR2 FYNNEI. V was pared by 9 bases and J by 5 bases, with 14 bases between.

The rearrangement uses TRBV2 and TRBJ1-2; 7 bases fit TRBD1. Germline values: CDR1 SNHLY, CDR2 FYNNEI. The J segment lost 8 bases and the V segment lost 6 bases, leaving 9 bases of the junction unmatched. The CDR3 length is 13 residues. The CDR3, as DNA: TGTGCCAGCAGACTGCAGGGGGTGGAGGGCTACACCTTC. Translated, it gives CASRLQGVEGYTF.

This clonotype appeared many times. For the CDR3, the DNA is TGTGCCAGCAGCTTAGGGACTAGCGGGATTGGAGAGACCCAGTACTTC. Its translation: CASSLGTSGIGETQYF. This chain uses TRBV7-7 with TRBJ2-5; 12 bases match TRBD2. V lost 1 base, J lost 4 bases, and 4 bases stayed unmatched. The CDR3 consists of 16 residues. The germline V gene encodes CDR1 SSHAT and CDR2 FNYEAQ (reference sequence).

This clonotype was counted between two and nine times. The chain employs TRBV29-1 and TRBJ1-2; 12 nucleotides agree with TRBD1. There are 14 residues in the CDR3. Germline loops: CDR1 SQVTM, CDR2 ANQGSEA. Losses at the gene ends were 7 bases for V and 2 bases for J; bases not matched to a gene: 5. CDR3 amino acids: CSGTGTGGNYGYTF. The CDR3 nucleotides are TGCAGCGGTACCGGGACAGGGGGCAACTATGGCTACACCTTC.

This clonotype was seen a handful of times. This chain uses TRBV24-1 with TRBJ2-5; TRBD1 might be the D (5 bases). V was cut by 5 bases and J by 0 bases, with 9 bases left in between. Germline CDR1 is KGHDR and CDR2 is SFDVKD. This CDR3 is 14 amino acids long. The CDR3 region is CATSAPGYQETQYF. CDR3 nucleotides: TGTGCCACCAGTGCCCCAGGGTACCAAGAGACCCAGTACTTC.

The rearrangement links TRBV12-3 or TRBV12-4 to TRBJ1-6; TRBD1 agrees at 7 bases. CDR3 length: 13 amino acids. V trimming: 7 bases; J trimming: 7 bases; junction bases outside the gene matches: 4. The CDR3 reads CASNDRANSPLHF. The CDR3 bases are TGTGCCAGCAACGACAGGGCGAATTCACCCCTCCACTTT.

This clonotype was seen only a few times. The rearrangement joins TRBV20-1 to TRBJ2-5; D is perhaps TRBD2 (6 bases). The CDR3 loop spans 13 amino acids. Germline-derived CDR1 and CDR2 are DFQATT and SNEGSKA (reference sequence). The ends were cut back, 5 bases at V and 9 bases at J, with 19 bases in the middle. CDR3 protein: CSAPAASAVAQYF. The CDR3 DNA reads TGCAGTGCTCCCGCGGCTAGCGCTGTGGCCCAGTACTTC.

This clonotype showed up many times. The V gene is TRBV12-3 or TRBV12-4, the J gene TRBJ1-5; D possibly corresponds to TRBD1 (6 bases). With 2 bases removed from V and 2 bases from J, the gap between germline ends came to 10 bases. The CDR3 runs to 15 residues. The CDR3 coding sequence is TGTGCCAGCAGTTTATCTCCAGGGGGCAATCAGCCCCAGCATTTT. Translated: CASSLSPGGNQPQHF.

V usage is TRBV29-1 and J usage is TRBJ2-3, with 9 bases matching TRBD1. Trimming cost V 5 bases and J 5 bases; bases outside gene matches: 5. The CDR3 extends over 13 amino acids. Germline assignment: CDR1 SQVTM and CDR2 ANQGSEA. DNA of the CDR3: TGCAGCGTTCGACAGGGGGTCGTAGATACGCAGTATTTT. Its protein is CSVRQGVVDTQYF.

This clonotype was picked up a small number of times. This rearrangement joins TRBV7-2 to TRBJ2-3; D is ambiguous. Trimming pared 5 bases from V and 2 bases from J, leaving 11 bases between. Germline values: CDR1 SGHTA, CDR2 FQGNSA. The CDR3 extends over 14 amino acids. The CDR3 DNA reads as TGTGCCAGCAGCCGAGAAGGGTACACAGATACGCAGTATTTT. Translation gives CASSREGYTDTQYF.